The clone carrying this TCR beta chain has just one count. These data are taken from a study of blood T cell repertoires in COVID-19. Study in general: Samples of COVID-19 (acute and convalescent) were obtained from the United States, Italy and Spain. PBMCs, B-cell-depleted T cells, or T cells provided the cDNA or gDNA that made up the material.

Germline values: CDR1 SGHKS, CDR2 YYEKEE (reference sequence). This CDR3 has 14 amino acids. Trimming removed 4 bases from V and 3 bases from J; junction bases left unmatched: 3. Under the authors' procedure: Estimated nucleated cell counts came from reference gene primer amplification. The assay was immunoSEQ multiplex PCR, and TCRdb's table has in-frame clones only and misses some. V and J calls and clone size follow that table, whereas D and trimming were derived from the DNA. The sample lists under 300,000 clones, about 88% seen once, with 3.6% in the top ten. Sequencing was performed on peripheral blood. The chain has TRBV5-5 and TRBJ2-5; 10 bases line up with TRBD2. This TCR was recovered from a man between 18 and 29 years old with active or convalescent COVID-19. The CDR3 is CASSPLAGEETQYF. The CDR3 DNA reads as TGTGCCAGCAGCCCCCTAGCGGGAGAAGAGACCCAGTACTTC.